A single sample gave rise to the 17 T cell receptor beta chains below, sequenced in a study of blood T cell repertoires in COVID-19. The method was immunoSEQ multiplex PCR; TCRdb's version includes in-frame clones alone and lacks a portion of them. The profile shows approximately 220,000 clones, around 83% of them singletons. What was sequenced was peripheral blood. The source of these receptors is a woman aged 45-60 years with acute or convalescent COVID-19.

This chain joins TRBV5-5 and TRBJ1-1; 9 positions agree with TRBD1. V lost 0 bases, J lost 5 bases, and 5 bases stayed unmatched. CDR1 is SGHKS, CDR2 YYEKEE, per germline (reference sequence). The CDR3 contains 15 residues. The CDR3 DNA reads TGTGCCAGCAGCTTGGAGGGACAGGGTTGGACTGAAGCTTTCTTT. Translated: CASSLEGQGWTEAFF. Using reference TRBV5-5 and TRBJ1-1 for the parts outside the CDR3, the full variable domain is DAGVTQSPTHLIKTRGQQVTLRCSPISGHKSVSWYQQVLGQGPQFIFQYYEKEERGRGNFPDRFSARQFPNYSSELNVNALLLGDSALYLCASSLEGQGWTEAFFGQGTRLTVV.

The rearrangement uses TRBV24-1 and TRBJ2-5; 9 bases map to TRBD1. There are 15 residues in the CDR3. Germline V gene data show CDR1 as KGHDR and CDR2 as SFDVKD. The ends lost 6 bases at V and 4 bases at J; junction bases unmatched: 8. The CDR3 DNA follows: TGTGCCACCAGTCACTTCGACAGGGGGGGAGAGACCCAGTACTTC. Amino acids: CATSHFDRGGETQYF.

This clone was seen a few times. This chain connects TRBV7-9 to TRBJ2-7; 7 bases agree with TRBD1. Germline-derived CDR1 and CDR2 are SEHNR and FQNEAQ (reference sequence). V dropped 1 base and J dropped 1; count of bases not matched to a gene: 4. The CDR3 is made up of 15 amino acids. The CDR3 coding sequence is TGTGCCAGCAGCTTAGGGACAGGCCTTTCCTACGAGCAGTACTTC. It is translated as CASSLGTGLSYEQYF.

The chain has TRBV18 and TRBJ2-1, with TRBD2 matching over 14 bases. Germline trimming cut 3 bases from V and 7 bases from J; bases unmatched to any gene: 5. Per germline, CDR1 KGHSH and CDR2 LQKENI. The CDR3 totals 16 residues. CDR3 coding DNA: TGTGCCAGCTCACCCCCGGGGACTAGCGGGAGTAATGAGCAGTTCTTC. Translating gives CASSPPGTSGSNEQFF.

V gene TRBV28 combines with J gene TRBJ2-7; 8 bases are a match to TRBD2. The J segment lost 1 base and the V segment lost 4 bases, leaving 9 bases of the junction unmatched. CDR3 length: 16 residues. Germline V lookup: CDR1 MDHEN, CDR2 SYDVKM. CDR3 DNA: TGTGCCAGCAGTTCCCCCAGCAGCGGGAGTTCCTACGAGCAGTACTTC. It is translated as CASSSPSSGSSYEQYF.

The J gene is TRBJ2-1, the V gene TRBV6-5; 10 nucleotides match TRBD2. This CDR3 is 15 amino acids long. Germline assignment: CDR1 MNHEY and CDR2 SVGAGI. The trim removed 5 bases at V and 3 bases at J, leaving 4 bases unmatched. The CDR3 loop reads CASSNSGRIYNEQFF. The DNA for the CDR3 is TGTGCCAGCAGTAATAGCGGGAGGATCTACAATGAGCAGTTCTTC.

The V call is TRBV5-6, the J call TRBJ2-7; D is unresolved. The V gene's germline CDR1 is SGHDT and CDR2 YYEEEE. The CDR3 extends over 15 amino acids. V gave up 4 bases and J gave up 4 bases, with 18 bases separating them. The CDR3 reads CASSKPGSLFYEQYF. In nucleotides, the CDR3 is TGTGCCAGCAGCAAACCCGGGTCACTATTTTACGAGCAGTACTTC.

This CDR3 reads CASNLDRDYEQYF. The DNA of the CDR3 is TGTGCCAGCAACCTCGACAGGGACTACGAGCAGTACTTC. The rearrangement links TRBV5-5 to TRBJ2-7; 7 nucleotides agree with TRBD1. The trim removed 6 bases at V and 3 bases at J, leaving 6 bases unmatched. Germline V gives CDR1 SGHKS, CDR2 YYEKEE (reference sequence). The CDR3 length is 13 residues.

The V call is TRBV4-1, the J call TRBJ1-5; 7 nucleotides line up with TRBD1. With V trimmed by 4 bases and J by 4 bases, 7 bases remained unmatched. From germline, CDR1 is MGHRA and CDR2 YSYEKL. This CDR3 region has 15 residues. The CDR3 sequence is CASSPSDRQNQPQHF. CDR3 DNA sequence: TGCGCCAGCAGCCCGTCGGACAGGCAAAATCAGCCCCAGCATTTT.

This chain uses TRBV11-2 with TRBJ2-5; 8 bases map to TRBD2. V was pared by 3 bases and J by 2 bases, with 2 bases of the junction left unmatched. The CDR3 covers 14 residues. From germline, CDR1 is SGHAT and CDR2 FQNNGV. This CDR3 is CASSFSGKQETQYF. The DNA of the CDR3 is TGTGCCAGCAGCTTTAGCGGGAAACAAGAGACCCAGTACTTC.

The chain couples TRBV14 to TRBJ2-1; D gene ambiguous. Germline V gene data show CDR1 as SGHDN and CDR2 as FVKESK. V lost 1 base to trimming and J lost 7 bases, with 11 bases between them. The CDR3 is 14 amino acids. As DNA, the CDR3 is TGTGCCAGCAGCCAAGTCCTCCCCGCGAATGAGCAGTTCTTC. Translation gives CASSQVLPANEQFF.

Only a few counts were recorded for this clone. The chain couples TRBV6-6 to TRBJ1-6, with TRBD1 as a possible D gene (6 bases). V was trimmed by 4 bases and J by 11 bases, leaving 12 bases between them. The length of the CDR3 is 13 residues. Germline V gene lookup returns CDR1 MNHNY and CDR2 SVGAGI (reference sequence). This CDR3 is CASSSGTTAPLHF. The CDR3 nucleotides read TGTGCCAGCAGTTCCGGGACAACAGCACCCCTCCACTTT.

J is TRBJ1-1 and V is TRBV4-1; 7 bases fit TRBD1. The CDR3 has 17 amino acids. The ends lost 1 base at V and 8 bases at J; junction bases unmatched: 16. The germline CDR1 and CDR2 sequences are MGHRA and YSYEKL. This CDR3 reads CASSQAQGDLTDREAFF. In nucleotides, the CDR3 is TGCGCCAGCAGCCAAGCCCAGGGGGATTTGACCGATCGCGAAGCTTTCTTT.

The CDR3 sequence is CASSLRQGWGSPLHF. CDR3 bases: TGTGCCAGCAGTTTAAGGCAGGGTTGGGGTTCACCCCTCCACTTT. The rearrangement uses TRBV28 and TRBJ1-6; D is possibly TRBD1 (5 bases). The CDR3 spans 15 residues. Germline V gene lookup returns CDR1 MDHEN and CDR2 SYDVKM. V lost 2 bases and J lost 9, with 14 bases in between.

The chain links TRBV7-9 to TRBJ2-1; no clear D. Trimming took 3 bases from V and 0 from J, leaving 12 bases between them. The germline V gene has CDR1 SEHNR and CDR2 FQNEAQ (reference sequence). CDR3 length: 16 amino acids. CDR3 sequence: CASSFPSLSSYNEQFF. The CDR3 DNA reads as TGTGCCAGCAGCTTCCCTTCGCTGAGCTCCTACAATGAGCAGTTCTTC.

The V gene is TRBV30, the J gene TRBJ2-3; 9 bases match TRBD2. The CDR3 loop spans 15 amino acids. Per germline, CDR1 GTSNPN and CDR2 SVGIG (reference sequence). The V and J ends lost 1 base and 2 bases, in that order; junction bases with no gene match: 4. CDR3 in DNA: TGTGCCTGGAGTGAAGCGGGAGGAATCACAGATACGCAGTATTTT. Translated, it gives CAWSEAGGITDTQYF.

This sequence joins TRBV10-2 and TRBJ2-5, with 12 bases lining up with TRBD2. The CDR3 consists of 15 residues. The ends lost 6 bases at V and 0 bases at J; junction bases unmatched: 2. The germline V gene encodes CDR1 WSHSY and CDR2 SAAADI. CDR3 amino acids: CASSRLAGDQETQYF. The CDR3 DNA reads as TGCGCCAGCAGCCGACTAGCGGGAGACCAAGAGACCCAGTACTTC.